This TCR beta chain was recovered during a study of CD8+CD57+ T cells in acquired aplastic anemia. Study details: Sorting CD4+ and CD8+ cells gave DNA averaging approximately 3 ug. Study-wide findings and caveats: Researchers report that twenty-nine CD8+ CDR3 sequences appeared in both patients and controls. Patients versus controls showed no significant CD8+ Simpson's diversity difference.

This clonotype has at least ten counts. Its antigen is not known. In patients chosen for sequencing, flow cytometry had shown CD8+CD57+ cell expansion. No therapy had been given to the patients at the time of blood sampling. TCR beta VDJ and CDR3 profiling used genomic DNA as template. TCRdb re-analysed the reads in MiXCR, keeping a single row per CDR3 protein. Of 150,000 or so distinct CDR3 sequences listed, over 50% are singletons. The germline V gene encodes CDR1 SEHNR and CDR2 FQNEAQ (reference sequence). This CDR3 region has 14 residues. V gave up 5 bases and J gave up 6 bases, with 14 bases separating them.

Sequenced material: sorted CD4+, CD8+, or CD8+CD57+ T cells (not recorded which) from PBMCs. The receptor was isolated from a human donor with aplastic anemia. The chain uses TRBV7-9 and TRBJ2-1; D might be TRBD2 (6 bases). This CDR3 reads CASSGGTPGNEQFF. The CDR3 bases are TGTGCCAGCAGCGGGGGGACCCCCGGCAATGAGCAGTTCTTC.